Listed below are T cell receptor beta chains from one sample, sequenced in a study of T cell responses to AZD1222 COVID-19 vaccine. Here immunoSEQ multiplex PCR was the method, and the copy in TCRdb shows in-frame clones only, minus some. The sample consists of around 69,000 clones, about 83% of them appearing once. The sequencing used peripheral blood, collected on day 0 of AZD1222 vaccination. The receptors shown here come from an adult in good health. CDR3s include the opening cysteine and the closing phenylalanine or tryptophan. D genes are given only for firm matches. The size field is filled for only some rows; it gives once, few, many or a size class.

V,J,size,D,CDR3,DNA
TRBV7-2,TRBJ1-3,once,.,CASSSGPSHGNTIYF,TGTGCCAGCAGCTCCGGGCCAAGCCATGGAAACACCATATATTTT
TRBV11-2,TRBJ1-6,once,.,CASSRGDYNSPLHF,TGTGCCAGCAGCCGGGGGGATTATAATTCACCCCTCCACTTT
TRBV5-1,TRBJ2-1,.,TRBD1,CASSLTGTGDNEQFF,TGCGCCAGCAGCTTGACGGGGACAGGGGACAATGAGCAGTTCTTC
TRBV27,TRBJ2-3,.,.,CASRGVNSDTQYF,TGTGCCAGCAGGGGGGTTAACTCAGATACGCAGTATTTT
TRBV19,TRBJ2-7,.,TRBD1,CASSAQGWGSYEQYF,TGTGCCAGTAGTGCACAGGGGTGGGGCTCCTACGAGCAGTACTTC
TRBV19,TRBJ1-1,.,.,CASSIIQGTEAFF,TGTGCCAGTAGTATAATCCAGGGCACTGAAGCTTTCTTT
TRBV20-1,TRBJ2-3,.,.,CSASPRVTDTQYF,TGCAGTGCCAGTCCTAGAGTAACAGATACGCAGTATTTT
TRBV6-5,TRBJ1-2,few,.,CASSYSRGLNYGYTF,TGTGCCAGCAGTTACTCGAGGGGCCTTAACTATGGCTACACCTTC
TRBV30,TRBJ2-4,.,TRBD1,CAWDRVKNIQYF,TGTGCCTGGGACAGGGTGAAAAACATTCAGTACTTC
TRBV18,TRBJ2-3,.,.,CATNGGSDTQYF,TGTGCCACCAATGGGGGCTCAGATACGCAGTATTTT
TRBV24-1,TRBJ2-1,.,TRBD1,CATSEDRGGQFF,TGTGCCACCAGTGAAGACAGGGGAGGGCAGTTCTTC
TRBV18,TRBJ2-7,.,.,CASSGLESSYEQYF,TGTGCCAGCTCAGGCCTGGAGAGCTCCTACGAGCAGTACTTC
TRBV18,TRBJ1-1,.,TRBD1,CASSPEQGVYTEAFF,TGTGCCAGCTCACCAGAACAGGGGGTCTACACTGAAGCTTTCTTT
TRBV6-5,TRBJ2-7,.,.,CASSYGDSYEQYF,TGTGCCAGCAGTTATGGGGACTCCTACGAGCAGTACTTC
TRBV9,TRBJ2-7,.,TRBD2,CASSVGAGGREQYF,TGTGCCAGCAGCGTAGGAGCGGGGGGACGCGAGCAGTACTTC
TRBV7-9,TRBJ2-7,once,.,CASSLGVPYEQYF,TGTGCCAGCAGCTTAGGGGTCCCGTACGAGCAGTACTTC
TRBV27,TRBJ1-5,.,.,CASSLYTYQPQHF,TGTGCCAGCAGTTTGTACACCTATCAGCCCCAGCATTTT
TRBV27,TRBJ1-5,.,.,CASSPGGSNQPQHF,TGTGCCAGCAGCCCTGGTGGTAGCAATCAGCCCCAGCATTTT
TRBV11-1,TRBJ2-1,.,.,CASTFDGGEQFF,TGTGCCAGCACCTTCGATGGCGGTGAGCAGTTCTTC
TRBV9,TRBJ1-3,once,.,CARGRGAGAVSGNTIYF,TGTGCCAGGGGGCGGGGGGCAGGGGCCGTCTCTGGAAACACCATATATTTT
TRBV4-3,TRBJ1-2,.,.,CASSQGHLDAYGYTF,TGCGCCAGCAGCCAAGGACACCTAGATGCGTATGGCTACACCTTC
TRBV6-5,TRBJ1-2,.,.,CASSSSQGRGYTF,TGTGCCAGCAGTAGCTCCCAGGGTCGGGGCTACACCTTC
TRBV30,TRBJ1-3,few,.,CAWRGGQPSSGNTIYF,TGTGCCTGGAGAGGGGGGCAGCCGTCCTCTGGAAACACCATATATTTT
TRBV3-1/TRBV3-2,TRBJ2-7,.,TRBD2,CASSQGGLAGFEQYF,TGTGCCAGCAGCCAAGGGGGACTAGCGGGGTTCGAGCAGTACTTC
TRBV28,TRBJ2-5,.,.,CASRTAGVGETQYF,TGTGCCAGCAGGACAGCAGGGGTCGGGGAGACCCAGTACTTC
TRBV6-5,TRBJ2-3,.,TRBD2,CASSYSTSGGTDTQYF,TGTGCCAGCAGTTACTCGACTAGCGGGGGCACAGATACGCAGTATTTT
TRBV6-5,TRBJ1-5,few,.,CASSYSSNQPQHF,TGTGCCAGCAGTTACTCCAGCAATCAGCCCCAGCATTTT
TRBV18,TRBJ2-5,once,TRBD2,CASSLGKREAFQETQYF,TGTGCCAGCTCACTGGGGAAGCGGGAGGCCTTTCAAGAGACCCAGTACTTC
TRBV12-5,TRBJ2-1,.,TRBD2,CASGLGGTSGDEQFF,TGTGCTAGTGGTTTGGGAGGGACTAGCGGGGATGAGCAGTTCTTC
TRBV10-2,TRBJ2-3,.,.,CASSEAYGDGDTQYF,TGCGCCAGCAGTGAAGCTTATGGGGACGGGGATACGCAGTATTTT
TRBV2,TRBJ2-7,.,.,CASVLPWGGRDYEQYF,TGTGCCAGCGTCCTCCCCTGGGGGGGGCGCGACTACGAGCAGTACTTC
TRBV6-6,TRBJ1-6,.,.,CASSRWEKESPLHF,TGTGCCAGCAGTAGGTGGGAAAAAGAGTCACCCCTCCACTTT
TRBV27,TRBJ1-2,.,.,CASSLGSAGYGYTF,TGTGCCAGCAGTTTAGGGTCGGCGGGCTATGGCTACACCTTC
TRBV12-3/TRBV12-4,TRBJ2-5,few,.,CASSLDTGETQYF,TGTGCCAGCAGCCTTGACACAGGGGAGACCCAGTACTTC
TRBV2,TRBJ1-5,.,.,CASGTSGRDQPQHF,TGTGCCAGCGGCACTTCGGGGAGGGATCAGCCCCAGCATTTT
TRBV27,TRBJ2-1,.,TRBD1,CASSLYGTGPNEQFF,TGTGCCAGCAGTTTATACGGGACAGGGCCCAATGAGCAGTTCTTC
TRBV19,TRBJ2-1,.,TRBD2,CASSIFLAGGLTSSYNEQFF,TGTGCCAGTAGTATTTTTCTAGCGGGGGGACTTACGAGCTCCTACAATGAGCAGTTCTTC
TRBV4-2,TRBJ2-1,.,TRBD1,CASSQDKGQELLDEQFF,TGTGCCAGCAGCCAAGATAAGGGACAGGAGTTGTTGGATGAGCAGTTCTTC
TRBV7-6,TRBJ1-3,.,.,CASSLLSRGGNTIYF,TGTGCCAGCAGCTTACTGAGCAGGGGTGGAAACACCATATATTTT
TRBV4-2,TRBJ1-2,.,.,CASSQEQYTNYGYTF,TGTGCCAGCAGCCAAGAACAGTATACTAACTATGGCTACACCTTC
TRBV4-3,TRBJ2-3,.,TRBD2,CASSQTPFGTSGGADTDTQYF,TGCGCCAGCAGCCAGACCCCTTTCGGGACTAGCGGGGGGGCCGACACAGATACGCAGTATTTT
TRBV9,TRBJ1-3,.,TRBD1,CASSAGQGAAGNTIYF,TGTGCCAGCAGCGCCGGACAGGGGGCCGCAGGAAACACCATATATTTT
TRBV5-1,TRBJ2-7,.,.,CASSRPQGSDEQYF,TGCGCCAGCAGCCGTCCCCAGGGGTCGGACGAGCAGTACTTC
TRBV3-1/TRBV3-2,TRBJ2-5,.,TRBD2,CASNWASGGDQETQYF,TGTGCCAGCAACTGGGCCAGCGGGGGTGACCAAGAGACCCAGTACTTC
TRBV2,TRBJ1-1,once,.,CALTRRARTEAFF,TGTGCCCTAACTAGAAGGGCCCGGACTGAAGCTTTCTTT
TRBV6-1,TRBJ1-1,.,.,CASSDPRQENTEAFF,TGTGCCAGCAGTGACCCAAGACAGGAAAACACTGAAGCTTTCTTT
TRBV2,TRBJ2-3,.,.,CASSVIRGGGTDTQYF,TGTGCCAGCAGTGTCATCAGGGGGGGCGGCACAGATACGCAGTATTTT
TRBV5-1,TRBJ2-1,.,.,CASSPNGVEQFF,TGCGCCAGCAGCCCGAATGGGGTTGAGCAGTTCTTC
TRBV5-1,TRBJ1-5,.,.,CASSSQGGDQPQHF,TGCGCCAGCAGCTCCCAGGGTGGAGATCAGCCCCAGCATTTT
TRBV6-5,TRBJ2-5,.,.,CASSYSSRRETQYF,TGTGCCAGCAGTTACTCGAGTAGGCGGGAGACCCAGTACTTC
TRBV7-9,TRBJ1-6,.,.,CASSYRGSHSPLHF,TGTGCCAGCAGCTATAGGGGATCCCATTCACCCCTCCACTTT
TRBV5-1,TRBJ1-4,.,TRBD1,CASSLGGQPNEKLFF,TGCGCCAGCAGCTTGGGGGGACAGCCGAATGAAAAACTGTTTTTT
TRBV29-1,TRBJ1-1,.,.,CSVEGGGVGTEAFF,TGCAGCGTTGAAGGGGGGGGCGTCGGGACTGAAGCTTTCTTT
TRBV5-4,TRBJ1-1,.,.,CASRRGELNTEAFF,TGTGCCAGCCGAAGGGGAGAGTTGAACACTGAAGCTTTCTTT
TRBV7-2,TRBJ2-5,.,.,CASSLGVGDQETQYF,TGTGCCAGCAGCTTAGGGGTTGGGGACCAAGAGACCCAGTACTTC
TRBV3-1/TRBV3-2,TRBJ2-1,.,.,CASSQPEERSSYNEQFF,TGTGCCAGCAGCCAGCCCGAGGAAAGGAGCTCCTACAATGAGCAGTTCTTC
TRBV7-2,TRBJ1-1,.,.,CASSLEQFWNTEAFF,TGTGCCAGCAGCTTAGAACAGTTTTGGAACACTGAAGCTTTCTTT
TRBV19,TRBJ1-1,.,.,CASSSPAVKAFF,TGTGCCAGTAGTTCCCCCGCGGTGAAAGCTTTCTTT
TRBV7-7,TRBJ2-6,.,.,CASSLAMTGANVLTF,TGTGCCAGCAGCTTAGCCATGACTGGGGCCAACGTCCTGACTTTC